Detailed here is one TCR beta chain. Its antigen remains unknown. Germline-derived CDR1 and CDR2 are SGHRS and YFSETQ. Trimming pared 0 bases from V and 7 bases from J, leaving 13 bases between. There are 14 residues in the CDR3. These data originate in a study of cytomegalovirus exposure and HLA in healthy donors. Whole-study results and caveats: Generally TCR sequences proved uncommon, though certain public TCRs appeared in numerous donors. A few of the chains that were CMV-associated were confirmed in vitro to be specific for CMV antigens.

An approximately 120-subject validation cohort, separate from the roughly 670-subject first cohort, supplied the donors. Libraries were prepared by immunoSEQ multiplex PCR; TCRdb keeps only in-frame clonotypes and omits some of them. This table has around 60,000 clones, more than 90% appearing once. The rearrangement uses TRBV5-1 and TRBJ1-2; TRBD1 might be the D (5 bases). Material: PBMCs. The TCR was taken from a man aged 18 to 35 in good health and CMV-seronegative. The DNA for the CDR3 is TGCGCCAGCAGCTTGGGTTTCGGAGGGGCTGGCTACACCTTC. It yields the protein CASSLGFGGAGYTF.